Listed below are T cell receptor beta chains from one sample, sequenced in a study of cytomegalovirus exposure and HLA in healthy donors. Here immunoSEQ multiplex PCR was the method, and the copy in TCRdb shows in-frame clones only, minus some. In total, the table holds about 140,000 clones. Input material: PBMCs. Receptors originate from a man between 40 and 49 years old in good health and CMV-seronegative. CDR3s include the opening cysteine and the closing phenylalanine or tryptophan. The order of the fields is J gene, D gene, V gene, CDR3 protein, CDR3 DNA. The D gene is left open where the match is weak.

TRBJ1-2 | TRBD1 | TRBV29-1 | CSVQDRENYGYTF | TGCAGCGTGCAAGACAGGGAAAACTATGGCTACACCTTC
TRBJ2-2 | NA | TRBV11-3 | CASSLRSGELFF | TGTGCCAGCAGCTTAAGGAGTGGGGAGCTGTTTTTT
TRBJ1-3 | NA | TRBV6-1 | CASREYSGNTIYF | TGTGCCAGCAGGGAATACTCTGGAAACACCATATATTTT
TRBJ1-6 | NA | TRBV6-5 | CASSYSRARGGSPLHF | TGTGCCAGCAGTTACTCTCGGGCCAGGGGCGGGTCACCCCTCCACTTT
TRBJ1-2 | NA | TRBV11-3 | CASSVRRHGYTF | TGTGCCAGCAGCGTGCGGAGGCACGGCTACACCTTC
TRBJ1-5 | NA | TRBV6-1 | CASSEGTVSNQPQHF | TGTGCCAGCAGTGAAGGGACAGTATCGAATCAGCCCCAGCATTTT
TRBJ2-5 | NA | TRBV29-1 | CSVEVGQGGETQYF | TGCAGCGTTGAAGTTGGGCAGGGAGGAGAGACCCAGTACTTC
TRBJ2-3 | NA | TRBV2 | CASSEQGYGRGTQYF | TGTGCCAGCAGTGAACAGGGGTATGGTAGGGGTACGCAGTATTTT
TRBJ1-3 | NA | TRBV9 | CASSAPGRSRNTIYF | TGTGCCAGCAGCGCCCCAGGGAGGAGCAGAAACACCATATATTTT
TRBJ1-1 | NA | TRBV10-3 | CAISENPVTNTEAFF | TGTGCCATCAGTGAGAATCCGGTCACGAACACTGAAGCTTTCTTT
TRBJ1-4 | TRBD1 | TRBV19 | CASSGQGKAHNEKLFF | TGTGCCAGTAGTGGACAGGGAAAGGCCCATAATGAAAAACTGTTTTTT
TRBJ1-2 | NA | TRBV9 | CASSVTGHGYGYTF | TGTGCCAGCAGCGTTACCGGACACGGCTATGGCTACACCTTC
TRBJ1-4 | TRBD1 | TRBV9 | CASSALTGLNEKLFF | TGTGCCAGCAGCGCATTGACAGGGCTTAATGAAAAACTGTTTTTT
TRBJ1-2 | NA | TRBV6-1 | CASSEGTGDGYTF | TGTGCCAGCAGTGAAGGTACAGGAGATGGCTACACCTTC
TRBJ1-5 | NA | TRBV4-1 | CASSQEGTYSNQPQHF | TGCGCCAGCAGCCAAGAGGGGACTTATAGCAATCAGCCCCAGCATTTT
TRBJ1-1 | TRBD1 | TRBV4-3 | CASSRDRANTEAFF | TGCGCCAGCAGCCGAGACAGGGCCAACACTGAAGCTTTCTTT
TRBJ2-1 | TRBD2 | TRBV6-5 | CASKTGGWVNEQFF | TGTGCCAGCAAAACGGGGGGGTGGGTGAATGAGCAGTTCTTC
TRBJ1-5 | NA | TRBV7-9 | CASSLESYQPQHF | TGTGCCAGCAGCTTAGAATCCTATCAGCCCCAGCATTTT
TRBJ1-6 | NA | TRBV23-1 | CASSLPGNSPLHF | TGCGCCAGCAGTCTTCCGGGGAATTCACCCCTCCACTTT
TRBJ2-1 | TRBD2 | TRBV27 | CASSHGTSGGYNEQFF | TGTGCCAGCAGCCATGGGACTAGCGGGGGATACAATGAGCAGTTCTTC
TRBJ2-7 | NA | TRBV29-1 | CSVEQSYEQYF | TGCAGCGTTGAACAGTCCTACGAGCAGTACTTC
TRBJ2-3 | TRBD2 | TRBV12-5 | CASGTGTSGGSDTQYF | TGTGCTAGTGGTACCGGGACTAGCGGGGGATCAGATACGCAGTATTTT
TRBJ2-7 | TRBD1 | TRBV7-3 | CASGAAGGYEQYF | TGTGCCAGCGGGGCTGCAGGGGGCTACGAGCAGTACTTC
TRBJ2-7 | NA | TRBV11-3 | CASSPTGRAGEQYF | TGTGCCAGCAGCCCTACCGGCCGCGCGGGTGAGCAGTACTTC
TRBJ1-4 | NA | TRBV6-6 | CASSYSRRGEKLFF | TGTGCCAGCAGTTACTCGAGAAGGGGTGAAAAACTGTTTTTT
TRBJ2-7 | NA | TRBV9 | CASSVEGGVYEQYF | TGTGCCAGCAGCGTAGAAGGGGGGGTGTACGAGCAGTACTTC
TRBJ2-7 | NA | TRBV7-8 | CASSLTTGHEQYF | TGTGCCAGCAGCCTAACCACAGGGCACGAGCAGTACTTC
TRBJ2-7 | TRBD2 | TRBV7-2 | CASSGSGAAHYEQYF | TGTGCCAGCAGCGGTAGCGGGGCGGCCCACTACGAGCAGTACTTC
TRBJ1-2 | NA | TRBV6-6 | CASSYLTGAYGYTF | TGTGCCAGCAGTTACCTCACAGGCGCCTATGGCTACACCTTC
TRBJ1-6 | TRBD1 | TRBV25-1 | CASSDPRGPGSYNSPLHF | TGTGCCAGCAGTGACCCTAGGGGGCCAGGCTCCTATAATTCACCCCTCCACTTT
TRBJ2-2 | NA | TRBV19 | CAAGSGLRNTGELFF | TGTGCCGCAGGTTCTGGGCTTAGGAACACCGGGGAGCTGTTTTTT
TRBJ2-5 | NA | TRBV11-1 | CASSPGETQYF | TGTGCCAGCAGCCCAGGGGAGACCCAGTACTTC
TRBJ1-2 | TRBD1 | TRBV29-1 | CSVSGTGVSYTF | TGCAGCGTTTCCGGGACAGGGGTTAGCTACACCTTC
TRBJ1-2 | TRBD1 | TRBV5-5 | CASTLRTGLNYGYTF | TGTGCCAGCACCTTAAGGACAGGGCTTAACTATGGCTACACCTTC
TRBJ1-1 | NA | TRBV29-1 | CSVEPFGQNTEAFF | TGCAGCGTTGAACCATTTGGGCAGAACACTGAAGCTTTCTTT
TRBJ1-4 | TRBD1 | TRBV10-3 | CAISDTDRGYEKLFF | TGTGCCATCAGTGATACGGACAGGGGCTATGAAAAACTGTTTTTT
TRBJ1-2 | TRBD1 | TRBV28 | CASSLGQANYGYTF | TGTGCCAGCAGTTTAGGACAGGCCAACTATGGCTACACCTTC
TRBJ1-4 | NA | TRBV4-1 | CASSKDSTNEKLFF | TGCGCCAGCAGCAAGGATAGCACTAATGAAAAACTGTTTTTT
TRBJ1-6 | TRBD1 | TRBV15 | CATRGTAVNSPLHF | TGTGCCACCAGAGGGACAGCCGTTAATTCACCCCTCCACTTT
TRBJ1-6 | NA | TRBV5-4 | CASSDTGISPLHF | TGTGCCAGCAGCGATACAGGGATTTCACCCCTCCACTTT
TRBJ2-3 | TRBD2 | TRBV9 | CASSVGPAGGPDTQYF | TGTGCCAGCAGCGTAGGACCAGCGGGGGGCCCGGATACGCAGTATTTT
TRBJ2-1 | NA | TRBV29-1 | CSVEGTGSSYNEQFF | TGCAGCGTTGAAGGGACTGGGAGCTCCTACAATGAGCAGTTCTTC
TRBJ2-5 | NA | TRBV4-2 | CASSQDRGRETQYF | TGTGCCAGCAGCCAAGACAGGGGACGGGAGACCCAGTACTTC
TRBJ2-7 | TRBD1 | TRBV7-6 | CASSLATGTYEQYF | TGTGCCAGCAGCTTAGCGACAGGGACCTACGAGCAGTACTTC
TRBJ2-5 | TRBD1 | TRBV9 | CASSPEGQGAFETQYF | TGTGCCAGCAGCCCCGAGGGACAGGGGGCTTTTGAGACCCAGTACTTC
TRBJ2-7 | NA | TRBV4-1 | CASSHPDRAGNEQYF | TGCGCCAGCAGCCACCCAGACAGGGCGGGGAACGAGCAGTACTTC
TRBJ2-7 | TRBD1 | TRBV27 | CASSLFNRDRDYEQYF | TGTGCCAGCAGTTTATTCAACCGGGACAGGGACTACGAGCAGTACTTC
TRBJ2-3 | TRBD2 | TRBV5-1 | CASSSGTSGTDTQYF | TGCGCCAGCAGCTCTGGGACTAGCGGGACAGATACGCAGTATTTT
TRBJ2-1 | TRBD2 | TRBV5-1 | CASSLIETSGGFYNEQFF | TGCGCCAGCAGCTTGATTGAGACTAGCGGGGGTTTCTACAATGAGCAGTTCTTC
TRBJ2-2 | TRBD2 | TRBV11-3 | CASSLAGGPGELFF | TGTGCCAGCAGCTTAGCGGGGGGGCCCGGGGAGCTGTTTTTT
TRBJ1-5 | TRBD1 | TRBV6-5 | CASGGQAGQPQHF | TGTGCCAGCGGGGGACAGGCGGGTCAGCCCCAGCATTTT
TRBJ2-1 | NA | TRBV2 | CASSERAMNNEQFF | TGTGCCAGCAGTGAAAGAGCCATGAACAATGAGCAGTTCTTC
TRBJ2-5 | NA | TRBV2 | CASSDEDSETQYF | TGTGCCAGCAGTGATGAGGACTCAGAGACCCAGTACTTC
TRBJ2-2 | TRBD1 | TRBV9 | CASSAQGQGRTGELFF | TGTGCCAGCAGCGCTCAGGGACAGGGAAGGACCGGGGAGCTGTTTTTT
TRBJ1-2 | TRBD1 | TRBV25-1 | CASSGDRHGYTF | TGTGCCAGCAGTGGGGACAGGCATGGCTACACCTTC